Below are 15 T cell receptor beta chains sequenced from a single sample in a study of blood T cell repertoires in COVID-19. The repertoire was sequenced with immunoSEQ multiplex PCR; TCRdb's copy has only in-frame clones and lacks some. The data contain around 450,000 clones, around 89% of them singletons. Sequenced: peripheral blood. The receptor set was obtained from a woman younger than 45 with acute or convalescent COVID-19.

The chain recombines TRBV24-1 with TRBJ2-5, with 9 bases identical to TRBD2. The CDR3 consists of 14 residues. Per the germline V gene, CDR1 is KGHDR and CDR2 is SFDVKD. The ends lost 9 bases at V and 5 bases at J; junction bases unmatched: 9. CDR3 region: CATSLAGGSETQYF. CDR3 in DNA: TGTGCCACCTCCCTGGCGGGGGGGAGTGAGACCCAGTACTTC.

This clone was seen just once. V and J are TRBV25-1 and TRBJ2-3; 8 nucleotides line up with TRBD2. The trim removed 1 base at V and 3 bases at J, leaving 3 bases unmatched. The germline V gene encodes CDR1 MGHDK and CDR2 SYGVNS. This CDR3 has 15 amino acids. CDR3 protein: CASSELAGRTDTQYF. The DNA of the CDR3 is TGTGCCAGCAGTGAATTAGCGGGGCGTACAGATACGCAGTATTTT. The full variable domain, in which reference TRBV25-1 and TRBJ2-3 provide the parts outside the CDR3, is EADIYQTPRYLVIGTGKKITLECSQTMGHDKMYWYQQDPGMELHLIHYSYGVNSTEKGDLSSESTVSRIRTEHFPLTLESARPSHTSQYLCASSELAGRTDTQYFGPGTRLTVL.

This clone was counted once. The genes are TRBV5-4 and TRBJ2-7; TRBD2 aligns across 10 bases. The CDR3 has 17 amino acids. From germline, CDR1 is SGHNT and CDR2 YYREEE (reference sequence). J gave up 2 bases and V 0 bases, and 8 bases lay outside the gene matches. The CDR3 loop is CASSLGGLAGAAYEQYF. As DNA, the CDR3 is TGTGCCAGCAGCTTGGGCGGTCTAGCGGGGGCCGCCTACGAGCAGTACTTC.

The chain couples TRBV5-1 to TRBJ2-5; the match to TRBD1 covers 7 bases. Germline V gene data show CDR1 as SGHRS and CDR2 as YFSETQ. The CDR3 length is 15 residues. V lost 6 bases and J lost 1; bases outside the gene matches: 9. For the CDR3, the DNA is TGCGCCAGCATCCGGACAGGAGCGAGCCAAGAGACCCAGTACTTC. Protein: CASIRTGASQETQYF.

The CDR3, as DNA: TGCGCCAGCAGTACCTCTACAGGGGGGTACGAGCAGTACTTC. Its protein is CASSTSTGGYEQYF. The chain uses TRBV5-1 and TRBJ2-7; 8 nucleotides match TRBD1. CDR3 length: 14 residues. Germline CDR1 SGHRS, CDR2 YFSETQ. V was pared by 5 bases and J by 4 bases, with 8 bases of the junction left unmatched.

The chain recombines TRBV11-2 with TRBJ2-2; TRBD2 matches 8 bases. The germline CDR1 and CDR2 sequences are SGHAT and FQNNGV. The CDR3 consists of 14 residues. V dropped 5 bases and J dropped 6; count of bases not matched to a gene: 5. CDR3: CASSRPGGAGELFF. For the CDR3, the DNA is TGTGCCAGCAGCCGACCCGGGGGGGCCGGGGAGCTGTTTTTT.

The V gene is TRBV6-5, the J gene TRBJ1-5, with D perhaps matching TRBD1 (5 bases). Trimming cost V 8 bases and J 0 bases, with 14 bases left between them. The CDR3 has 15 amino acids. Germline lookup yields CDR1 MNHEY and CDR2 SVGAGI. This CDR3 reads CASAVEGNSNQPQHF. As DNA, the CDR3 is TGTGCCAGCGCGGTGGAGGGGAATAGCAATCAGCCCCAGCATTTT.

The chain employs TRBV6-2 or TRBV6-3 and TRBJ1-1; 8 bases agree with TRBD1. CDR1 and CDR2 (germline): MNHEY, SVGEGT. The V gene end was trimmed by 5 bases and the J gene end by 1 base; junction bases not matched to a gene: 9. This CDR3 contains 16 residues. For the CDR3, the DNA is TGTGCCAGCAGTCAGGCGTTGACAGGGGAGAACACTGAAGCTTTCTTT. Amino acids: CASSQALTGENTEAFF.

The chain links TRBV3-1 (or the pseudogene TRBV3-2) to TRBJ2-1; TRBD2 agrees at 8 bases. The CDR3 consists of 13 residues. Losses at the gene ends were 5 bases for V and 9 bases for J; bases not matched to a gene: 6. Germline V gene data show CDR1 as LGHDT and CDR2 as YNNKEL (reference sequence). As DNA, the CDR3 is TGTGCCAGCAGCGACGGACTAGCCGGTGAGCAGTTCTTC. Translation: CASSDGLAGEQFF.

The genes are TRBV5-1 and TRBJ2-2, with 7 positions matching TRBD1. Germline V CDR1 and CDR2: SGHRS, YFSETQ. CDR3 length equals 16 residues. Germline trimming cut 2 bases from V and 7 bases from J; bases unmatched to any gene: 11. As DNA, the CDR3 is TGCGCCAGCAGCTTCACCGGGACAGTCCAAGGCGGGGAGCTGTTTTTT. This gives the protein CASSFTGTVQGGELFF.

This chain connects TRBV15 to TRBJ2-1; 7 nucleotides agree with TRBD1. The CDR3 extends over 15 amino acids. Unmatched junction bases numbered 7, after V lost 0 bases and J lost 8 bases. Germline CDR1 and CDR2: LNHNV and YYDKDF (reference sequence). CDR3 bases: TGTGCCACCAGCAGAGATCTCGGACAGGAGGATGAGCAGTTCTTC. It is translated as CATSRDLGQEDEQFF.

Here the CDR3 DNA reads TGTGCCAGCTCCGAACTAGCGGGGGGAAAGACCCAGTACTTC. It specifies CASSELAGGKTQYF. The chain has TRBV27 and TRBJ2-5; 12 bases map to TRBD2. Germline loops: CDR1 MNHEY, CDR2 SMNVEV (reference sequence). V was pared by 8 bases and J by 6 bases, with 7 bases of the junction left unmatched. CDR3 size: 14 residues.

The chain employs TRBV27 and TRBJ2-3; weak D call: TRBD2 (5 bases). Trimming shortened V by 0 bases and J by 7 bases, and 14 bases separated the two germline ends. The CDR3 has 15 amino acids. CDR1 is MNHEY, CDR2 SMNVEV, per germline (reference sequence). This chain's CDR3 is CASSLSTGVGNTQYF. CDR3 nucleotide sequence: TGTGCCAGCAGTTTATCGACCGGGGTTGGAAATACGCAGTATTTT.

The chain employs TRBV12-3 or TRBV12-4 and TRBJ2-7, with 12 bases matching TRBD2. V gave up 6 bases and J gave up 6 bases; unmatched junction bases: 3. The CDR3 is 13 amino acids. The chain's CDR3 is CASSLAGGLEQYF. The CDR3 DNA reads TGTGCCAGCAGCCTAGCGGGGGGGCTCGAGCAGTACTTC.

The rearrangement uses TRBV6-1 and TRBJ2-3, with TRBD1 as a possible D gene (6 bases). The CDR3 has 15 amino acids. The germline V gene has CDR1 MNHNS and CDR2 SASEGT. Trimming removed 3 bases at V and 2 bases at J, with 12 bases between. CDR3 bases: TGTGCCAGCAGTGATCGGGACACACCCACAGATACGCAGTATTTT. Translated, it gives CASSDRDTPTDTQYF.